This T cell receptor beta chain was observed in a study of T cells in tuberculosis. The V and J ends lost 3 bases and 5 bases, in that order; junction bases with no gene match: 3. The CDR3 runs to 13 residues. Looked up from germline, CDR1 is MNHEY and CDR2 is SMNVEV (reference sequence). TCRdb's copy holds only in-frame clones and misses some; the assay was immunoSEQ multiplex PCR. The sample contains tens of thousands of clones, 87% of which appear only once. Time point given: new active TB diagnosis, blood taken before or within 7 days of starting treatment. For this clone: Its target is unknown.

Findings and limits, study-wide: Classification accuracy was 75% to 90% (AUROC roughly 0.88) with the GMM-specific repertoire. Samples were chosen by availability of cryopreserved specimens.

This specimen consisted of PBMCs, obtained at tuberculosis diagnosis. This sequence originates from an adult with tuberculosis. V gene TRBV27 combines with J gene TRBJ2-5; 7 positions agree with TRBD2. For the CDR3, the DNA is TGTGCCAGCAGTTTTGCGGGAGCGGAGACCCAGTACTTC. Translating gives CASSFAGAETQYF.